This TCR beta chain is from a study of T-cell reconstitution after alpha-beta-depleted transplantation in children. The authors prepared the TCRbeta library with unique molecular identifiers. From the PCR reads, TCRdb called clonotypes with MiXCR, one entry per CDR3 protein. The sample lists 530,000 or so distinct CDR3 sequences, 25% to 30% occurring once. The CDR3 loop spans 16 amino acids. Deletions cut 5 bases from V and 1 base from J, with 17 bases between. CDR1 and CDR2 (germline): SGHVS, FQNEAQ. This sequence joins TRBV7-8 and TRBJ2-5; D is possibly TRBD1 or TRBD2 (5 bases each). The sample here was PBMCs, taken before TCRalphabeta/CD19-depleted stem cell transplant. This sequence was found in a boy younger than two with Wiskott-Aldrich syndrome, due to receive a stem cell transplant. The CDR3: CASSTQPRGPQETQYF. The CDR3 DNA is TGTGCCAGCAGCACCCAACCGAGGGGTCCCCAAGAGACCCAGTACTTC.